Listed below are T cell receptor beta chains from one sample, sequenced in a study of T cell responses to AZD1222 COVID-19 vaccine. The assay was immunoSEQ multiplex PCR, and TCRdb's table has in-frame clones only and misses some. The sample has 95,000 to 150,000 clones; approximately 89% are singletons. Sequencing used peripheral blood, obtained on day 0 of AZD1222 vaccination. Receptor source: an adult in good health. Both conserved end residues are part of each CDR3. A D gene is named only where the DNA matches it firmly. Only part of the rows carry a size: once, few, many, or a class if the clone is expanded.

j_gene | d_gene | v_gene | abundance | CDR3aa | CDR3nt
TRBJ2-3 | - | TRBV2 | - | CASSGRTVSTDTQYF | TGTGCCAGCAGTGGCCGGACGGTGAGCACAGATACGCAGTATTTT
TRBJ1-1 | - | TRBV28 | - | CASSYDLVKGGTEAFF | TGTGCCAGCAGTTACGATTTGGTTAAGGGGGGGACTGAAGCTTTCTTT
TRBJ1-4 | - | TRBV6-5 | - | CASIRDGTNEKLFF | TGTGCCAGCATTAGGGACGGGACTAATGAAAAACTGTTTTTT
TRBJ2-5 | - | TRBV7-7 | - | CASSLATSEQETQYF | TGTGCCAGCAGCCTGGCGACTAGTGAACAAGAGACCCAGTACTTC
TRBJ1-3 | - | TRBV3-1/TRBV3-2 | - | CASSQAAGTGNTIYF | TGTGCCAGCAGCCAAGCGGCAGGGACTGGAAACACCATATATTTT
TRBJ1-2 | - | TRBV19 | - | CASSMTVAEGYGYTF | TGTGCCAGTAGTATGACAGTGGCGGAGGGCTATGGCTACACCTTC
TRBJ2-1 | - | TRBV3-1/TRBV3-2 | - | CASSQDSGWGEQFF | TGTGCCAGCAGCCAAGATTCCGGGTGGGGTGAGCAGTTCTTC
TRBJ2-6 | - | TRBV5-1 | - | CASSPEVASGANVLTF | TGCGCCAGCAGCCCCGAAGTAGCTTCTGGGGCCAACGTCCTGACTTTC
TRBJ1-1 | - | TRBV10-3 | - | CAISDRVNTEAFF | TGTGCCATCAGTGACAGGGTGAACACTGAAGCTTTCTTT
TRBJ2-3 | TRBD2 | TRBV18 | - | CASSQFGLAGAADTQYF | TGTGCCAGCTCACAGTTCGGACTAGCGGGGGCCGCTGATACGCAGTATTTT
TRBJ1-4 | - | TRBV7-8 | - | CASSHRRWGNEKLFF | TGTGCCAGCAGCCACCGTCGATGGGGCAATGAAAAACTGTTTTTT
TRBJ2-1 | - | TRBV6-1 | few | CASSEETHNEQFF | TGTGCCAGCAGTGAAGAGACCCACAATGAGCAGTTCTTC
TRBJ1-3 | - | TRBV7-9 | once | CASSSTGLSGNTIYF | TGTGCCAGCAGCTCGACTGGACTCTCTGGAAACACCATATATTTT